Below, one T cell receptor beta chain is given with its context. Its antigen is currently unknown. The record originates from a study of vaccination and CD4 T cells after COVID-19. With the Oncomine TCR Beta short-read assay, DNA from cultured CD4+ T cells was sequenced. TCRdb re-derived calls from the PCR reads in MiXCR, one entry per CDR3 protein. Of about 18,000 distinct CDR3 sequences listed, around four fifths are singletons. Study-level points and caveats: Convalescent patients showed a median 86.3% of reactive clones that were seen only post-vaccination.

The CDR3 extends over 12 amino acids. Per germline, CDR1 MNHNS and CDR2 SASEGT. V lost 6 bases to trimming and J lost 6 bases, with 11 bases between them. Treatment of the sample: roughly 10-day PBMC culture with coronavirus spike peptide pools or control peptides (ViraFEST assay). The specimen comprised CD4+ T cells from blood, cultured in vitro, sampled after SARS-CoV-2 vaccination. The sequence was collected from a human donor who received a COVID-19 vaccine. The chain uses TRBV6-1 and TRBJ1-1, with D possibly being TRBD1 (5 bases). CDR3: CASRPVGAEAFF. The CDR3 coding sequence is TGTGCCAGCAGACCGGTGGGGGCTGAAGCTTTCTTT.